These T cell receptor beta chains were read from a single sample in a study of cytomegalovirus exposure and HLA in healthy donors. The repertoire was sequenced with immunoSEQ multiplex PCR; TCRdb's copy has only in-frame clones and lacks some. Counted here are about 220,000 clones, over 80% occurring once; the ten biggest clones make up 0.8% to 1.2%. Sequences were obtained from PBMCs. Receptor source: a woman aged 18-35 years in good health and CMV-seronegative. Each CDR3 is given with its conserved first and last residue. The D gene is left open where the match is weak. Not every row has a clone size; where given, it reads once, few, many or a size class.

clone_size | j_call | v_call | d_call | cdr3_aa | cdr3_nt
NA | TRBJ1-1 | TRBV29-1 | TRBD1 | CSVEVPRGLVTEAFF | TGCAGCGTTGAAGTACCCAGGGGGCTAGTCACTGAAGCTTTCTTT
NA | TRBJ1-1 | TRBV28 | NA | CASSPLIGFAFF | TGTGCCAGCAGTCCACTAATCGGTTTTGCTTTCTTT
NA | TRBJ2-7 | TRBV2 | NA | CASSDSPRMLSYEQYF | TGTGCCAGCAGTGATTCCCCGCGTATGTTATCCTACGAGCAGTACTTC
once | TRBJ1-6 | TRBV2 | TRBD1 | CASSDPYRGPMYNSPLHF | TGTGCCAGCAGTGACCCCTACAGGGGGCCTATGTATAATTCACCCCTCCACTTT
NA | TRBJ1-1 | TRBV5-1 | NA | CASSLAWMAGTEAFF | TGCGCCAGCAGCTTGGCATGGATGGCAGGGACTGAAGCTTTCTTT
NA | TRBJ1-5 | TRBV19 | NA | CASLVGNQPQHF | TGTGCCAGTCTTGTCGGCAATCAGCCCCAGCATTTT
few | TRBJ2-7 | TRBV10-2 | TRBD2 | CASKGGSGVSYEQYF | TGCGCCAGCAAGGGGGGTAGCGGGGTCTCCTACGAGCAGTACTTC
NA | TRBJ1-1 | TRBV4-1 | TRBD1 | CASSPGTEMNTEAFF | TGCGCCAGCAGCCCCGGGACAGAGATGAACACTGAAGCTTTCTTT
NA | TRBJ1-2 | TRBV9 | NA | CASSVGVNYGYTF | TGTGCCAGCAGCGTCGGGGTTAACTATGGCTACACCTTC
NA | TRBJ2-1 | TRBV25-1 | TRBD2 | CASSEWTHAGRDYNEQFF | TGTGCCAGCAGTGAATGGACGCATGCAGGGAGGGACTACAATGAGCAGTTCTTC
NA | TRBJ1-5 | TRBV6-4 | TRBD1 | CASKPGQANQPQHF | TGTGCCAGCAAACCGGGACAGGCCAATCAGCCCCAGCATTTT
NA | TRBJ1-2 | TRBV7-6 | TRBD1 | CASSLPGQGFYTF | TGTGCCAGCAGCCTACCGGGACAGGGTTTCTACACCTTC
NA | TRBJ2-7 | TRBV7-6 | NA | CASSLVLATSSYEQYF | TGTGCCAGCAGCTTAGTACTGGCCACTAGCTCCTACGAGCAGTACTTC
few | TRBJ2-3 | TRBV19 | TRBD1 | CASASGTGDADTQYF | TGTGCCAGTGCCTCCGGGACAGGGGATGCAGATACGCAGTATTTT
NA | TRBJ2-2 | TRBV6-1 | NA | CASTSRSRATGELFF | TGTGCCAGCACCTCCCGTAGTAGAGCGACCGGGGAGCTGTTTTTT
NA | TRBJ2-7 | TRBV10-3 | TRBD1 | CAISEGISDRGSEQYF | TGTGCCATCAGTGAGGGAATCTCGGACAGGGGAAGCGAGCAGTACTTC
NA | TRBJ2-5 | TRBV20-1 | NA | CSARLVETQYF | TGCAGTGCTCGTCTAGTGGAGACCCAGTACTTC
NA | TRBJ1-2 | TRBV29-1 | NA | CSVEDTGGQDYGYTF | TGCAGCGTTGAAGATACAGGTGGGCAGGACTATGGCTACACCTTC
NA | TRBJ2-1 | TRBV4-1 | TRBD2 | CASSQGGGYTYNEQFF | TGCGCCAGCAGCCAAGGCGGGGGGTACACCTACAATGAGCAGTTCTTC
NA | TRBJ1-3 | TRBV5-1 | NA | CASSKHRDRNTIYF | TGCGCCAGCAGCAAGCACAGGGATAGAAACACCATATATTTT
NA | TRBJ2-3 | TRBV5-1 | TRBD2 | CASSLEGSSGSDTQYF | TGCGCCAGCAGCTTGGAAGGTTCTAGCGGGAGTGATACGCAGTATTTT
NA | TRBJ2-7 | TRBV2 | NA | CASRGPLTGSYEQYF | TGTGCCAGCAGAGGACCCCTAACAGGCTCCTACGAGCAGTACTTC
NA | TRBJ2-7 | TRBV5-1 | NA | CASSLGDEQYF | TGCGCCAGCAGCTTGGGAGACGAGCAGTACTTC
NA | TRBJ1-6 | TRBV5-1 | TRBD1 | CASSQQGAGNSPLHF | TGCGCCAGCAGCCAACAGGGGGCTGGTAATTCACCCCTCCACTTT
NA | TRBJ2-3 | TRBV4-2 | NA | CASSQGRLTTDTQYF | TGTGCCAGCAGCCAAGGGCGACTAACCACAGATACGCAGTATTTT
NA | TRBJ2-7 | TRBV6-1 | TRBD1 | CASSWDRFSHEQYF | TGTGCCAGCAGTTGGGACAGGTTTTCTCACGAGCAGTACTTC
NA | TRBJ2-3 | TRBV18 | NA | CASSPGSTSTDTQYF | TGTGCCAGCTCACCGGGCTCAACTAGCACAGATACGCAGTATTTT
NA | TRBJ2-3 | TRBV7-9 | NA | CASSSRGGGVAHTDTQYF | TGTGCCAGCAGCTCCCGGGGAGGGGGTGTAGCGCACACAGATACGCAGTATTTT
NA | TRBJ1-5 | TRBV19 | TRBD1 | CASSRFRTGQPQHF | TGTGCCAGTAGTAGGTTCAGGACAGGTCAGCCCCAGCATTTT
NA | TRBJ2-7 | TRBV5-4 | NA | CASSPGSTSSYEQYF | TGTGCCAGCAGCCCGGGGTCAACGAGCTCCTACGAGCAGTACTTC
NA | TRBJ2-1 | TRBV5-1 | TRBD2 | CASSLVAGVYNEQFF | TGCGCCAGCAGCTTGGTAGCGGGTGTATACAATGAGCAGTTCTTC
NA | TRBJ1-2 | TRBV27 | TRBD1 | CASSSLRTGGRYGYTF | TGTGCCAGCAGTTCCCTCCGGACAGGGGGTCGCTATGGCTACACCTTC
NA | TRBJ2-2 | TRBV7-2 | TRBD2 | CASSPRLAGASGELFF | TGTGCCAGCAGCCCTAGACTAGCGGGAGCTTCAGGGGAGCTGTTTTTT
NA | TRBJ1-3 | TRBV6-6 | NA | CASSYRRRGTGNTIYF | TGTGCCAGCAGTTACCGGAGGAGGGGAACTGGAAACACCATATATTTT
NA | TRBJ1-5 | TRBV5-1 | NA | CASSPTTGRDQPQHF | TGCGCCAGCAGCCCGACCACGGGTCGAGATCAGCCCCAGCATTTT
NA | TRBJ2-1 | TRBV9 | TRBD2 | CASSVGGLGNEQFF | TGTGCCAGCAGCGTAGGGGGACTAGGAAATGAGCAGTTCTTC
NA | TRBJ1-2 | TRBV5-4 | NA | CASSLSLDGYTF | TGTGCCAGCAGCCTAAGCCTAGATGGCTACACCTTC
NA | TRBJ2-7 | TRBV5-5 | TRBD1 | CASSFGQGNPEQYF | TGTGCCAGCAGCTTTGGACAGGGTAATCCCGAGCAGTACTTC
NA | TRBJ1-6 | TRBV6-1 | NA | CAAAYGHDNSPLHF | TGTGCCGCCGCTTACGGACACGATAATTCACCCCTCCACTTT
NA | TRBJ1-1 | TRBV5-1 | NA | CASSSKTGITEAFF | TGCGCCAGCAGCTCAAAAACAGGGATCACTGAAGCTTTCTTT
NA | TRBJ1-2 | TRBV5-6 | NA | CASSLNVGNKANYGYTF | TGTGCCAGCAGCTTGAACGTCGGGAATAAGGCTAACTATGGCTACACCTTC